Only one count was recorded for the clone carrying this TCR beta chain. What it binds is unknown. Clones were sequenced by immunoSEQ multiplex PCR, and TCRdb holds only the in-frame ones, with some missing. The sample has nearly 25,000 clones, 80% to 95% seen once; the top ten hold roughly 15%. CDR3 size: 15 residues. V shed 0 bases and J 7 bases; nucleotides not matched to a gene: 9. Germline V CDR1 and CDR2: MNHEY, SVGAGI. These data belong to a study of T cells in localized non-small cell lung cancer. Study-level findings and limits: Prolonged overall survival went with higher T cell density in the blood. Median around 62 top-100 tumor clones were shared with paired adjacent lung. As only one tumor region underwent sequencing, heterogeneity remains possible.

Source: peripheral blood, taken before any cancer treatment. The chain employs TRBV6-5 and TRBJ2-7, with 7 nucleotides matching TRBD1. This TCR was sampled from a man between 40 and 69 years old with stage III squamous cell lung carcinoma. The chain's CDR3 is CASSYSRRTGTEQYF. In nucleotides, the CDR3 is TGTGCCAGCAGTTACTCGAGGAGGACAGGCACGGAGCAGTACTTC.